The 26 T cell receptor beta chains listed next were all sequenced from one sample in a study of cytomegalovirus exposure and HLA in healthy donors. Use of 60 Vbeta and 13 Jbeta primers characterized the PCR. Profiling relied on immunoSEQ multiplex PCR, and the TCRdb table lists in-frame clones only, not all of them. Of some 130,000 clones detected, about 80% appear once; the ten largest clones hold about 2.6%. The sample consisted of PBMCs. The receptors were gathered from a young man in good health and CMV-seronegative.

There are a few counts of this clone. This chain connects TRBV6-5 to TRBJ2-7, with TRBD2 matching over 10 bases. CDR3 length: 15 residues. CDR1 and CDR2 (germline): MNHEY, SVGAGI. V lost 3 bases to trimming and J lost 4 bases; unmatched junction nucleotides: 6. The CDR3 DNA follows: TGTGCCAGCAGTTATACGCTAGCGGGAGCTTACGAGCAGTACTTC. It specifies CASSYTLAGAYEQYF.

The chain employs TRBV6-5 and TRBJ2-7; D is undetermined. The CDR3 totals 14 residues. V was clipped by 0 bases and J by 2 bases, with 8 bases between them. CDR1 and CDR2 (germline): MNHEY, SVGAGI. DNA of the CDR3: TGTGCCAGCAGTTACTCGTTGGCTGCCTACGAGCAGTACTTC. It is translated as CASSYSLAAYEQYF.

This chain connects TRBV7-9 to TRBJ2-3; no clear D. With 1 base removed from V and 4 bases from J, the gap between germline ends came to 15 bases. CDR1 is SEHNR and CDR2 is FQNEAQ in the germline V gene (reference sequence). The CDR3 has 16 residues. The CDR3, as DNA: TGTGCCAGCAGCTTAGGGTCTAGTACTGGTGCAGATACGCAGTATTTT. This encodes CASSLGSSTGADTQYF.

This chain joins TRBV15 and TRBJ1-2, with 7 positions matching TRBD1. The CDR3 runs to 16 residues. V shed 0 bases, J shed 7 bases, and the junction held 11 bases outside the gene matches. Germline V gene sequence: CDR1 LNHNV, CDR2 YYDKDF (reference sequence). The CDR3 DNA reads TGTGCCACCAGCAGAGATTCCCGGGACAGTTTCAGTGGCTACACCTTC. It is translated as CATSRDSRDSFSGYTF. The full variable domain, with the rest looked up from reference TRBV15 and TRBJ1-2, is DAMVIQNPRYQVTQFGKPVTLSCSQTLNHNVMYWYQQKSSQAPKLLFHYYDKDFNNEADTPDNFQSRRPNTSFCFLDIRSPGLGDTAMYLCATSRDSRDSFSGYTFGSGTRLTVV.

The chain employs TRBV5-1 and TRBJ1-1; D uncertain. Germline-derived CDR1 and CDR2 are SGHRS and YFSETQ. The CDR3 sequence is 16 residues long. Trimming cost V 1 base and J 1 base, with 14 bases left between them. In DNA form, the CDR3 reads TGCGCCAGCAGCTTGTTTTTCAACATGCCGAACACTGAAGCTTTCTTT. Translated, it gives CASSLFFNMPNTEAFF.

CDR3 region: CASSYGTGGGYTF. For the CDR3, the DNA is TGTGCCAGCAGTTACGGGACAGGGGGCGGCTACACCTTC. The chain recombines TRBV6-6 with TRBJ1-2; 12 bases align to TRBD1. Germline CDR1 reads MNHNY; CDR2 reads SVGAGI (reference sequence). Trimming took 2 bases from V and 8 from J; bases not matched to a gene: 0. The CDR3 contains 13 residues.

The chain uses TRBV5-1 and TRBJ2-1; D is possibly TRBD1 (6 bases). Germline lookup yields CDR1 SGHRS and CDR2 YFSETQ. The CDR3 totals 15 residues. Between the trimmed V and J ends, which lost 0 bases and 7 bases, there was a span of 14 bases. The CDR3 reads CASSLEQGSGNEQFF. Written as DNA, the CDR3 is TGCGCCAGCAGCTTGGAACAGGGAAGTGGAAATGAGCAGTTCTTC.

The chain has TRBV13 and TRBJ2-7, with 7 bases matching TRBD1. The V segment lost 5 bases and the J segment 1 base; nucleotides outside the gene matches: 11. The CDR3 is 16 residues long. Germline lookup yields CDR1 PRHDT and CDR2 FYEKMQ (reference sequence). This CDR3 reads CASSQPRGRSSYEQYF. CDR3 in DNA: TGTGCCAGCAGCCAACCGAGGGGGCGGTCGTCCTACGAGCAGTACTTC.

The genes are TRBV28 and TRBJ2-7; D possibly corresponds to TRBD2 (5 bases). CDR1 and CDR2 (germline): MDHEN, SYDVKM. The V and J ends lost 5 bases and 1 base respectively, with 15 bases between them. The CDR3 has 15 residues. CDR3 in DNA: TGTGCCAGCAGTGCCAGTGGAGGCTTATCCTACGAGCAGTACTTC. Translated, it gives CASSASGGLSYEQYF.

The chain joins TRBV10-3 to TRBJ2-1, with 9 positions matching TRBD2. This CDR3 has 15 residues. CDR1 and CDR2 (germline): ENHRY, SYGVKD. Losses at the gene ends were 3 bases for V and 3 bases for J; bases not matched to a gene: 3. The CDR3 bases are TGTGCCATCAGTGATAGTAGCGGGAGCTACAATGAGCAGTTCTTC. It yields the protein CAISDSSGSYNEQFF.

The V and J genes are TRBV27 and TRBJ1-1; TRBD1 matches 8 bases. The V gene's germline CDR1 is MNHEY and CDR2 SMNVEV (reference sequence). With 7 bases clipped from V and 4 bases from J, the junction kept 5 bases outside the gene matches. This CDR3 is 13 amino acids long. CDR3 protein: CASKSTGGTEAFF. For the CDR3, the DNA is TGTGCCAGCAAAAGTACAGGGGGCACTGAAGCTTTCTTT.

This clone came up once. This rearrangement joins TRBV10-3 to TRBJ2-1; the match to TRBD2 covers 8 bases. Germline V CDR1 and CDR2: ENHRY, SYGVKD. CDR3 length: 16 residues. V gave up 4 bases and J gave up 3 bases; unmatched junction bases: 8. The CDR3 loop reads CAISALTSANYNEQFF. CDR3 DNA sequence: TGTGCCATCAGTGCTCTGACTAGCGCGAACTACAATGAGCAGTTCTTC.

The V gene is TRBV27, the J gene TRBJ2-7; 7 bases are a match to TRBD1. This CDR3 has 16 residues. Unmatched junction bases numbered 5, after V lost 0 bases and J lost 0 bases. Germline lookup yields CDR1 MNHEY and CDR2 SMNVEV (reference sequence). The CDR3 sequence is CASSLSLTGISYEQYF. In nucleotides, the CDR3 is TGTGCCAGCAGTTTATCGCTGACAGGGATCTCCTACGAGCAGTACTTC.

CDR3 loop: CASSASTGGNTEAFF. As DNA, the CDR3 is TGTGCCAGCAGTGCTTCGACAGGGGGGAACACTGAAGCTTTCTTT. The rearrangement links TRBV2 to TRBJ1-1; 9 bases line up with TRBD1. The CDR3 is 15 residues long. CDR1 is SNHLY, CDR2 FYNNEI, per germline. Germline trimming cut 4 bases from V and 1 base from J; bases unmatched to any gene: 4.

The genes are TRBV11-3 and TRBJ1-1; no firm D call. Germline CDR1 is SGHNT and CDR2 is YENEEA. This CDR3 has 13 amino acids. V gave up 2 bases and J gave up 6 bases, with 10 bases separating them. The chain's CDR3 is CASSLTGFAEAFF. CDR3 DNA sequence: TGTGCCAGCAGCTTAACGGGGTTCGCTGAAGCTTTCTTT.

The CDR3 DNA reads as TGTGCCAGCAGCAGTACCTTGACAGAAAACTATGGCTACACCTTC. Its protein product is CASSSTLTENYGYTF. V and J are TRBV7-9 and TRBJ1-2, with D perhaps matching TRBD1 (5 bases). The CDR3 has 15 residues. Deletions cut 5 bases from V and 2 bases from J, with 15 bases between. The germline V gene encodes CDR1 SEHNR and CDR2 FQNEAQ (reference sequence).

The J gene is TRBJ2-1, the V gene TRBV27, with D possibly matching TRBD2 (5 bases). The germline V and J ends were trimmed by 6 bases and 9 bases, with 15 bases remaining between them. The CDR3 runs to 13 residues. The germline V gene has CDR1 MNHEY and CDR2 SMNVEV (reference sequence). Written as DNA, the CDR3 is TGTGCCAGCAGCTTCGGGGTCGCGAGTGAGCAGTTCTTC. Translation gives CASSFGVASEQFF.

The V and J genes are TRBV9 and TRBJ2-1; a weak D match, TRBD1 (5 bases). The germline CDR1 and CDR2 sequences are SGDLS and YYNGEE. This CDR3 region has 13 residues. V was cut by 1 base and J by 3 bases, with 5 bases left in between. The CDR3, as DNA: TGTGCCAGCAGCGTACAGGGCTACAATGAGCAGTTCTTC. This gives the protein CASSVQGYNEQFF.

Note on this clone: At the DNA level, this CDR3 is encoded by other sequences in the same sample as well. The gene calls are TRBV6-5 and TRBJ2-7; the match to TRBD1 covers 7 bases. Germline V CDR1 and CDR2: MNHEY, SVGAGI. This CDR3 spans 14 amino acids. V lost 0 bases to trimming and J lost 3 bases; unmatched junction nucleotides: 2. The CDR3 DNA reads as TGTGCCAGCAGTTACTCCTCAGGGGGCTACGAGCAGTACTTC. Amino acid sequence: CASSYSSGGYEQYF.

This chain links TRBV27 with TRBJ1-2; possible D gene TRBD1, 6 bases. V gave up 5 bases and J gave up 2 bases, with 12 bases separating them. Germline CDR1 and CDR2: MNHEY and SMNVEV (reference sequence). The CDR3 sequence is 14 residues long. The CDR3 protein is CASSLQGPNYGYTF. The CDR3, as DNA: TGTGCCAGCAGTCTCCAGGGGCCCAACTATGGCTACACCTTC.

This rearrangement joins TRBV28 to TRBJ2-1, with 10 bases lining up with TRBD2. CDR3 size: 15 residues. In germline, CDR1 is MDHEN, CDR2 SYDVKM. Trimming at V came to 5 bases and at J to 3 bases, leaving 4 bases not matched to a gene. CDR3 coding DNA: TGTGCCAGCAGTGAAACTAGCGGGAACTACAATGAGCAGTTCTTC. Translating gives CASSETSGNYNEQFF. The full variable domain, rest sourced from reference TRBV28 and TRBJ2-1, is DVKVTQSSRYLVKRTGEKVFLECVQDMDHENMFWYRQDPGLGLRLIYFSYDVKMKEKGDIPEGYSVSREKKERFSLILESASTNQTSMYLCASSETSGNYNEQFFGPGTRLTVL.

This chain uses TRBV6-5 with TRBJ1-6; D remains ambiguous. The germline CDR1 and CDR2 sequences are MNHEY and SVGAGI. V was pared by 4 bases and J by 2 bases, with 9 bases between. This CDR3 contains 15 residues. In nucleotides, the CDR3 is TGTGCCAGCAGTTTGAGGGTACCCTATAATTCACCCCTCCACTTT. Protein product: CASSLRVPYNSPLHF.

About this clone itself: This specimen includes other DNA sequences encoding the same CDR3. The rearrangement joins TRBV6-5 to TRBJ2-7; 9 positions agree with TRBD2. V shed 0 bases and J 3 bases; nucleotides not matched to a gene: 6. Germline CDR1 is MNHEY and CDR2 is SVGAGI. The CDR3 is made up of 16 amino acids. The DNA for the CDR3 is TGTGCCAGCAGTTACTCTGGAACTAGCGGGTACTACGAGCAGTACTTC. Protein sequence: CASSYSGTSGYYEQYF.

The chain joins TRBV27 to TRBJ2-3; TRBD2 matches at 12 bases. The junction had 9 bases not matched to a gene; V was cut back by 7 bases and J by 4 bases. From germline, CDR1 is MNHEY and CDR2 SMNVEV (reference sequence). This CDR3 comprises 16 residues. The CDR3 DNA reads TGTGCCAGCACCGCCCTGACTAGCGGGAGTGCAGATACGCAGTATTTT. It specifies CASTALTSGSADTQYF.

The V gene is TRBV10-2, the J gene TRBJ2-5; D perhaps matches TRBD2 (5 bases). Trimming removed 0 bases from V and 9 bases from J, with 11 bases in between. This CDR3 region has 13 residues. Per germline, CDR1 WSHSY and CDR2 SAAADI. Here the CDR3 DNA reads TGCGCCAGCAGTGAGTCGTTTCGAGGGTCCCAGTACTTC. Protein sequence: CASSESFRGSQYF.

In DNA form, the CDR3 reads TGTGCCAGCAGTTCCCAGGGGATAAACACTGAAGCTTTCTTT. Protein: CASSSQGINTEAFF. The V and J genes are TRBV6-5 and TRBJ1-1; D may be TRBD1 (6 bases). The CDR3 has 14 amino acids. CDR1 is MNHEY and CDR2 is SVGAGI in the germline V gene. V lost 4 bases and J 2 bases, leaving 11 bases between the germline ends.